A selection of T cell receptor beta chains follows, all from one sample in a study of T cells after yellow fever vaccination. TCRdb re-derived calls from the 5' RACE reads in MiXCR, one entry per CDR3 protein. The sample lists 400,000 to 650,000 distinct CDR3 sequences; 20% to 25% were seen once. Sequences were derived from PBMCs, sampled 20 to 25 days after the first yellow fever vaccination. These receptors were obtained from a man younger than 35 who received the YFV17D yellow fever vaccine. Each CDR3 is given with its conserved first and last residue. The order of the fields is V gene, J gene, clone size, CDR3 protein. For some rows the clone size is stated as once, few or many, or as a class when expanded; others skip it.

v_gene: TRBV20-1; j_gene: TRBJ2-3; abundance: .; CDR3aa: CSASKGAPDTQYF
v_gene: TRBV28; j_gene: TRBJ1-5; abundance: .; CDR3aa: CASSMVGTSSNQPQHF
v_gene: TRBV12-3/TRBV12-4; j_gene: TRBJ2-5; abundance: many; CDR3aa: CASSSTSGGQETQYF
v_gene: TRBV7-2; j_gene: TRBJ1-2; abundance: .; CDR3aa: CASSLTGRFDGYTF
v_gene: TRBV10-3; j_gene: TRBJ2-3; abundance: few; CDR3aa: CAIRAEDTQYF
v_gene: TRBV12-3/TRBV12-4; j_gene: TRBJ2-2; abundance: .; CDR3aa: CASSLWVNTGELFF
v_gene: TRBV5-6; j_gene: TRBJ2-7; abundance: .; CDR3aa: CASSPLAGVYEQYF
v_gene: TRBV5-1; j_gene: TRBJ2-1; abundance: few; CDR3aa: CASSLASDASSYNEQFF
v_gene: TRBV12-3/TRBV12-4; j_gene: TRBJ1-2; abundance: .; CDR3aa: CALSRQGANGYTF
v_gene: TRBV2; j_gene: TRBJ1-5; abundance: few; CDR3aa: CASSEETGGSQPQHF
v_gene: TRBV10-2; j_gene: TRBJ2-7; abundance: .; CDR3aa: CASSGKAWIHEQYF
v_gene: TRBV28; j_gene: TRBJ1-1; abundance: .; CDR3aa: CASSFRGLDTEAFF
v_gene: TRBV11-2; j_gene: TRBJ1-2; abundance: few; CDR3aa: CASSPLGYGYGYTF
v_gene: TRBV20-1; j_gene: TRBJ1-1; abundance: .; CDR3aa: CSATTGVLNTEAFF
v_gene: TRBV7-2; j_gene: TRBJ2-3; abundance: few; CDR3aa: CASSLGFGTDTQYF
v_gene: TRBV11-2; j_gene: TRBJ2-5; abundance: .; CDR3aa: CASSAAGGRAETQYF
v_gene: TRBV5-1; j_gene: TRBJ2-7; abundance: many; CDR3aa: CASSLGYYEQYF
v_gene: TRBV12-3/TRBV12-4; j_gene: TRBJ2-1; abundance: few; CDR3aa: CASRGRRGGLLLGGFEQFF